This TCR beta chain was sequenced in a study of glioma-infiltrating T cells. This clonotype was seen a few times. TCR alpha and beta CDR3 regions were amplified from RNA using iRepertoire nested multiplex PCR. TCRdb processed the multiplex PCR reads anew with MiXCR; each CDR3 protein has one entry. The table lists fewer than 200,000 distinct CDR3 sequences, 25% to 35% of them singletons. The CDR3 totals 13 residues. V gave up 11 bases and J gave up 6 bases, with 19 bases separating them. The chain uses TRBV12-3 or TRBV12-4 and TRBJ1-2; the D is unclear. The receptor comes from a human donor with low-grade glioma or glioblastoma, undergoing nonglioma brain surgery, or in good health (not recorded which). Material for sequencing was glioma tissue, nonneoplastic brain tissue, or PBMCs (not recorded which). Written as DNA, the CDR3 is TGTGCCCCTACCCGACCTTTTCCGAATGGCTACACCTTC. This translates into CAPTRPFPNGYTF.